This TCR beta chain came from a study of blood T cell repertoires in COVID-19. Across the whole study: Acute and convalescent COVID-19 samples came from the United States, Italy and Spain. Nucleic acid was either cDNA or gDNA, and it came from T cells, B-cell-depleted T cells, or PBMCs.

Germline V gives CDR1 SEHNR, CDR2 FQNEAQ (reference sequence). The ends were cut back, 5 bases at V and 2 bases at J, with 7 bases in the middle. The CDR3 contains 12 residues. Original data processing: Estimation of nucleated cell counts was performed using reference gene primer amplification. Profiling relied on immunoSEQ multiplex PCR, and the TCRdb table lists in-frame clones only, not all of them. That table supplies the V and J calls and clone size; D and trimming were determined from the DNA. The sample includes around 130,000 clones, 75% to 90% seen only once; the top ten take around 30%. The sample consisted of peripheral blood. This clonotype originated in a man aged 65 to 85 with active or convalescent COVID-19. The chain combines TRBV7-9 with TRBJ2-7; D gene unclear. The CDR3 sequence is CASSPSAYEQYF. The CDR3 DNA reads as TGTGCCAGCAGCCCATCGGCCTACGAGCAGTACTTC.